The following is a T cell receptor beta chain sequence with its context. Its antigen is not yet known. No much larger clone exists at a distance of one base, and base qualities are not known. The record originates from a study of Ad26.COV2.S vaccination and SARS-CoV-2 variants (dated by TCRdb to the early 2020s). About the full investigation: Donors in the vaccine arm were drawn from COV1001, a multicentre, randomized, double-blind, placebo-controlled phase I-IIa trial testing Ad26.COV2.S in healthy adults. Investigators remained blinded to trial group allocation during experiments and outcome assessment. Ad26.COV2.S was administered intramuscularly at a dose of 5x10^10 or 1x10^11 viral particles, either as one shot or as two shots given 56 days apart. Trial participants were randomized into five groups of five: low-dose or high-dose Ad26.COV2.S given once or twice, or placebo on both occasions. The TCR-sequenced set comprised around 30 samples: roughly 19 Ad26.COV2.S vaccine recipients, 5 placebo recipients and 8 SARS-CoV-2 convalescent individuals. TCRbeta repertoire sequencing served as the tool for gauging how specific and how broad the SARS-CoV-2-reactive T cell receptors were following Ad26.COV2.S vaccination. Study-wide findings and limitations: It was noted by the authors that total T cell responses may have been underestimated by the TCR breadth and depth analyses. Vaccine and placebo recipients had similar non-spike TCR breadth, a finding consistent with the vaccine containing only spike. Higher spike-specific TCR breadth was observed in Ad26.COV2.S recipients than in placebo recipients (P = 0.0014). After vaccination, substantial breadth of spike-specific CD8+ and CD4+ T cell responses was reported. The study lacked the statistical power to compare responses across vaccine doses or regimens.

From the cysteine through the phenylalanine, the CDR3 covers 15 amino acids. The kept DNA is CDR3 alone, 45 bases in frame from the first base. The germline V gene supplies CDR1 SGHTA and CDR2 FQGNSA. V is pruned by 1 base and J by 4 bases, leaving 1 base of the junction without a gene match. The immunoSEQ Assay was used to sequence TCRbeta CDR3 regions. After extraction, genomic DNA underwent amplification by bias-controlled multiplex PCR, followed by high-throughput sequencing. Per the original workflow: To quantify the absolute abundance of each unique TCRbeta CDR3 region, sequences were collapsed and filtered. Usable DNA was measured by amplifying reference genes present in all nucleated cells, and TCRbeta template counts were normalized to that usable DNA to estimate T cell fraction. Repertoire TCRs were annotated as SARS-CoV-2-specific when V gene, CDR3 amino acid sequence and J gene were exactly matched to a known reactive TCR set. The reference SARS-CoV-2 TCR set was obtained from MIRA and was filtered for enrichment in COVID-19-positive ImmuneCODE repertoires, whereby public or cross-reactive TCRs were removed. Using the MIRA antigens, annotated TCRs were further analysed by specific ORF or by position within an ORF. Depth was the summed frequency of annotated unique rearrangements, while breadth was defined as annotated unique rearrangements over total unique productive rearrangements. Group comparisons of TCR breadth used two-sided Wilcoxon rank-sum tests. The table comes from immuneACCESS by way of TCRdb, which keeps in-frame sequences with V and J called. Part of the clones is missing from these tables; in studies checked, under half for an unresolved V gene and the rest for unknown reasons. Clone size and the V and J calls come from that table; the DNA yielded D and trimming. The sample data list around 300,000 clones, and about 87% of these were observed just once. The top ten hold 6.4% of the sample.

The treatment or condition label, as the study defines it: 15 to 20 received Ad26.COV2.S at low or high dose, single or two shots; about 5 received placebo; per-sample allocation not given. Repertoires of vaccine and placebo recipients were sequenced from samples taken on day 63 after the first injection. Cohort 1b enrolled fewer than 30 adults aged 18-55 years at a single site in Boston, USA, between 29 July and 7 August 2020. Ad26.COV2.S consisted of a replication-incompetent adenovirus type 26 vector by which a prefusion-stabilized SARS-CoV-2 spike protein from the original Wuhan strain was expressed.

The receptor was isolated from a person aged 18-60 years who received the Ad26.COV2.S COVID-19 vaccine or a placebo. The chain is assembled from TRBV7-2 and TRBJ2-1, with 10 bases matching TRBD2. The input for sequencing was peripheral blood, taken in a trial of Ad26.COV2.S vaccine versus placebo. For the CDR3, the sequence is CASSLDSGRYNEQFF. The DNA sequence is as follows: TGTGCCAGCAGCTTAGATAGCGGGAGGTACAATGAGCAGTTCTTC.